One sample yielded the 22 T cell receptor beta chains listed below, sequenced in a study of OX40 agonist ivuxolimab in advanced cancers. Library generation was performed with the immunoSEQ multiplex PCR assay. Drawn from immuneACCESS, this table holds only the in-frame rearrangements with V and J called that TCRdb kept. Clones are partly lost; checked studies trace under half to an unresolved V gene and leave the rest unexplained. Recorded for this sample are tens of thousands of clones; around 84% of them occurred a single time. The ten top clones hold around 2.7% of the sample. The sequences come from CD4+ or CD8+ T cells sorted from blood, collected in a trial of the OX40 agonist ivuxolimab. These receptors all come from an adult with an advanced solid tumor such as melanoma, head and neck, liver or kidney cancer.

The table lists this clone with a few counts. The chain joins TRBV19 to TRBJ2-6; D gene unclear. Germline lookup yields CDR1 LNHDA and CDR2 SQIVND (reference sequence). V was cut by 5 bases and J by 2 bases, with 13 bases left in between. This CDR3 has 16 residues. CDR3 nucleotide sequence: TGTGCCAGTAGTGCCTTTTTTGAAGCTGGGGCCAACGTCCTGACTTTC. It is translated as CASSAFFEAGANVLTF. Variable domain in full (rest from reference TRBV19 and TRBJ2-6): DGGITQSPKYLFRKEGQNVTLSCEQNLNHDAMYWYRQDPGQGLRLIYYSQIVNDFQKGDIAEGYSVSREKKESFPLTVTSAQKNPTAFYLCASSAFFEAGANVLTFGAGSRLTVL.

The chain recombines TRBV5-1 with TRBJ1-6; D not certain. CDR1 is SGHRS, CDR2 YFSETQ, per germline. The CDR3 totals 14 residues. Between the trimmed V and J ends, which lost 0 bases and 5 bases, there was a span of 6 bases. For the CDR3, the DNA is TGCGCCAGCAGCTTGGGGCTGGATAATTCACCCCTCCACTTT. Encoded protein: CASSLGLDNSPLHF. The full variable domain, in which reference TRBV5-1 and TRBJ1-6 provide the parts outside the CDR3, is KAGVTQTPRYLIKTRGQQVTLSCSPISGHRSVSWYQQTPGQGLQFLFEYFSETQRNKGNFPGRFSGRQFSNSRSEMNVSTLELGDSALYLCASSLGLDNSPLHFGNGTRLTVT.

The rearrangement uses TRBV6-5 and TRBJ1-4; no reliable D call. V was shortened by 9 bases and J by 5 bases, with 10 bases between the two germline ends. The CDR3 extends over 12 amino acids. Per germline, CDR1 MNHEY and CDR2 SVGAGI. The CDR3 DNA is TGTGCCAGTCAGGACGGGAATGAAAAACTGTTTTTT. It yields the protein CASQDGNEKLFF.

The V and J genes are TRBV5-6 and TRBJ1-2; 10 bases line up with TRBD1. Per the germline V gene, CDR1 is SGHDT and CDR2 is YYEEEE. The CDR3 is made up of 13 amino acids. The ends lost 8 bases at V and 7 bases at J; junction bases unmatched: 8. CDR3 DNA: TGTGCCAGTCGGGACAGGGGCGGTAGTGGCTACACCTTC. Its translation: CASRDRGGSGYTF.

This clone was observed once. This sequence joins TRBV6-5 and TRBJ1-6; D remains unclear. The length of the CDR3 is 12 residues. CDR1 and CDR2 (germline): MNHEY, SVGAGI. V was cut by 10 bases and J by 5 bases, with 9 bases left in between. CDR3 DNA sequence: TGTGCCACCCAATTCAATAATTCACCCCTCCACTTT. Its protein product is CATQFNNSPLHF.

This chain joins TRBV19 and TRBJ2-3, with D perhaps TRBD1 (5 bases). Trimming took off 3 bases at V and 3 bases at J, with 7 bases between the two ends. The V gene's germline CDR1 is LNHDA and CDR2 SQIVND (reference sequence). The CDR3 totals 13 residues. The CDR3 loop is CASSMAGTDTQYF. DNA of the CDR3: TGTGCCAGTAGTATGGCAGGGACAGATACGCAGTATTTT.

J is TRBJ1-1 and V is TRBV11-2; the D is unclear. Trimming removed 0 bases from V and 6 bases from J, with 11 bases in between. CDR3 size: 14 residues. In germline, CDR1 is SGHAT, CDR2 FQNNGV. For the CDR3, the DNA is TGTGCCAGCAGCTTAGAACGGGGAAGGTCTGAAGCTTTCTTT. Amino acids: CASSLERGRSEAFF.

The chain combines TRBV27 with TRBJ1-3; no definite D call. This CDR3 region has 19 residues. Trimming removed 1 base from V and 0 bases from J, with 19 bases in between. CDR1 and CDR2 (germline): MNHEY, SMNVEV (reference sequence). The CDR3 here is CASSLCNSEWYFSGNTIYF. As DNA, the CDR3 is TGTGCCAGCAGTTTATGTAACAGCGAATGGTATTTCTCTGGAAACACCATATATTTT.

Notes on this clone: The identical CDR3 is also encoded by other nucleotide sequences in the sample. This rearrangement joins TRBV29-1 to TRBJ2-2, with 10 bases lining up with TRBD1. Germline CDR1 SQVTM, CDR2 ANQGSEA. The CDR3 covers 14 residues. With V trimmed by 2 bases and J by 6 bases, 3 bases remained unmatched. CDR3 region: CSVERTGGSGELFF. The CDR3 DNA follows: TGCAGCGTTGAAAGGACAGGGGGGTCCGGGGAGCTGTTTTTT.

This chain links TRBV7-3 with TRBJ2-7; 8 nucleotides line up with TRBD1. Germline trimming cut 8 bases from V and 0 bases from J; bases unmatched to any gene: 3. The CDR3 spans 13 residues. Germline assignment: CDR1 SGHTA and CDR2 FQGTGA. The CDR3 DNA follows: TGTGCCAGCGGACAGGGAGGCTCCTACGAGCAGTACTTC. Translated: CASGQGGSYEQYF.

This sequence joins TRBV15 and TRBJ2-5; 7 bases agree with TRBD2. The ends lost 1 base at V and 5 bases at J; junction bases unmatched: 10. The germline gives CDR1 LNHNV, CDR2 YYDKDF (reference sequence). This CDR3 comprises 16 residues. CDR3 sequence (DNA): TGTGCCACCAGCAGAGGGTCGGGGGGAGGCAAGGAGACCCAGTACTTC. Encoded protein: CATSRGSGGGKETQYF.

The chain is built from TRBV6-1 and TRBJ2-7; weak D call: TRBD2 (5 bases). The V end lost 5 bases, the J end lost 4 bases, and 9 bases lay between the germline ends. The CDR3 length is 12 residues. The germline V gene has CDR1 MNHNS and CDR2 SASEGT. CDR3 DNA: TGTGCCAGCAGTCGAGAGGGTTACGAGCAGTACGTC. Protein product: CASSREGYEQYV.

The CDR3 DNA reads as TGCGCCAGCAGCAGGGAGGGGTCGATCACTGAAGCTTTCTTT. This sequence encodes CASSREGSITEAFF. The chain employs TRBV5-1 and TRBJ1-1, with D maybe TRBD1 (5 bases). This CDR3 region has 14 residues. The V end was cut by 4 bases, the J end by 4 bases, with 14 bases between. From germline, CDR1 is SGHRS and CDR2 YFSETQ.

The chain joins TRBV18 to TRBJ2-3, with 8 bases aligning to TRBD2. There are 15 residues in the CDR3. CDR1 is KGHSH and CDR2 is LQKENI in the germline V gene. V was clipped by 4 bases and J by 0 bases; unmatched bases: 3. The DNA of the CDR3 is TGTGCCAGCTCACTCACGGGGGGGAGCACAGATACGCAGTATTTT. Residues: CASSLTGGSTDTQYF.

The chain recombines TRBV5-4 with TRBJ1-1, with D possibly matching TRBD1 (5 bases). Germline-derived CDR1 and CDR2 are SGHNT and YYREEE (reference sequence). The length of the CDR3 is 16 residues. The V end lost 4 bases, the J end lost 4 bases, and 20 bases lay between the germline ends. The CDR3 DNA sequence: TGTGCCAGCAGCGCGAGCCGGCAGGGTAGGAGCACTGAAGCTTTCTTT. It translates to CASSASRQGRSTEAFF.

This clone showed up just once. The CDR3 protein is CASSLLGGKGGYTF. CDR3 in DNA: TGTGCCAGCAGCTTATTAGGGGGGAAAGGTGGCTACACCTTC. The V call is TRBV7-3, the J call TRBJ1-2, with D possibly TRBD1 on 6 matching bases. The V gene lost 2 bases and the J gene lost 7 bases, with 14 bases spanning the gap. Per the germline V gene, CDR1 is SGHTA and CDR2 is FQGTGA. The CDR3 length is 14 residues.

V and J are TRBV5-4 and TRBJ2-3, with 14 bases aligning to TRBD2. The CDR3 runs to 16 residues. Germline V gives CDR1 SGHNT, CDR2 YYREEE (reference sequence). V gave up 4 bases and J gave up 1 base; unmatched junction bases: 2. CDR3 in amino acids: CASSKGLAGGTDTQYF. In nucleotides, the CDR3 is TGTGCCAGCAGCAAGGGACTAGCGGGGGGCACAGATACGCAGTATTTT.

This chain uses TRBV7-9 with TRBJ1-1, with D maybe TRBD1 (5 bases). V was clipped by 4 bases and J by 2 bases, with 11 bases between them. The CDR3 length is 14 residues. Germline CDR1 reads SEHNR; CDR2 reads FQNEAQ (reference sequence). DNA for the CDR3: TGTGCCAGCAGCTCCCAGGGTCCAAACACTGAAGCTTTCTTT. Its translation: CASSSQGPNTEAFF. The full variable domain, its missing parts supplied by reference TRBV7-9 and TRBJ1-1, is DTGVSQNPRHKITKRGQNVTFRCDPISEHNRLYWYRQTLGQGPEFLTYFQNEAQLEKSRLLSDRFSAERPKGSFSTLEIQRTEQGDSAMYLCASSSQGPNTEAFFGQGTRLTVV.

V gene TRBV27 combines with J gene TRBJ2-3, with 10 bases aligning to TRBD2. This CDR3 comprises 15 residues. Losses at the gene ends were 4 bases for V and 4 bases for J; bases not matched to a gene: 5. The germline gives CDR1 MNHEY, CDR2 SMNVEV (reference sequence). The CDR3 DNA follows: TGTGCCAGCAGTTCTAGCGGGAGTGCCCCAGATACGCAGTATTTT. This gives the protein CASSSSGSAPDTQYF.

Points on this clone: At one end the junction does not follow the germline gene, possibly because of a read error. The chain is built from TRBV2 and TRBJ2-7; 7 nucleotides agree with TRBD1. The CDR3 extends over 12 amino acids. Germline assignment: CDR1 SNHLY and CDR2 FYNNEI. The CDR3 DNA reads as TGTGCCAGCACTGCCACACAAAATGACAGGGACTTC. Protein: CASTATQNDRDF.

The CDR3 DNA follows: TGTGCCAGCAGCACCCGAGGCGCCTCTGGAAACACCATATATTTT. It specifies CASSTRGASGNTIYF. The genes are TRBV7-2 and TRBJ1-3; D gene unclear. V shed 5 bases and J shed 0 bases, with 11 bases lying between them. The CDR3 is 15 amino acids. Germline V lookup: CDR1 SGHTA, CDR2 FQGNSA.

The chain couples TRBV19 to TRBJ2-1; perhaps TRBD2 as D (6 bases). The V end lost 6 bases, the J end lost 8 bases, and 14 bases lay between the germline ends. CDR1 and CDR2 (germline): LNHDA, SQIVND (reference sequence). The CDR3 is 13 amino acids. CDR3 region: CASRTGGRHEQFF. The CDR3 nucleotides are TGTGCCAGTAGAACCGGGGGTCGGCATGAGCAGTTCTTC.